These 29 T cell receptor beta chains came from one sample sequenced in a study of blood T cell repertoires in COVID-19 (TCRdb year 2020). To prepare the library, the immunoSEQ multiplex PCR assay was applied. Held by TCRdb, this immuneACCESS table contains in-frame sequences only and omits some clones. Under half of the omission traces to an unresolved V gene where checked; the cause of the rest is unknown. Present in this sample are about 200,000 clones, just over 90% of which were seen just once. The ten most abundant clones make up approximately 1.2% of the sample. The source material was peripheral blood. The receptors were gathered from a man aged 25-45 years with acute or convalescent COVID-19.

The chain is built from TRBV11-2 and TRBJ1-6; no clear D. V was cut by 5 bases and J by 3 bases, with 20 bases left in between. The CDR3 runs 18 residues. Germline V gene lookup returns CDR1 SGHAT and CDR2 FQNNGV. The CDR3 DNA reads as TGTGCCAGCAGCCCCCCCTTTTTAGGCGGCAGCTATAATTCACCCCTCCACTTT. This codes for CASSPPFLGGSYNSPLHF.

CDR3 coding DNA: TGTGCCAGCAGTTACTTTCCTAGCGGCCTAGGTTATGAGCAGTTCTTC. Translated, it gives CASSYFPSGLGYEQFF. The V call is TRBV6-5, the J call TRBJ2-1, with 7 bases that match TRBD2. The CDR3 is made up of 16 amino acids. The germline gives CDR1 MNHEY, CDR2 SVGAGI. V shed 1 base and J 8 bases; nucleotides not matched to a gene: 11.

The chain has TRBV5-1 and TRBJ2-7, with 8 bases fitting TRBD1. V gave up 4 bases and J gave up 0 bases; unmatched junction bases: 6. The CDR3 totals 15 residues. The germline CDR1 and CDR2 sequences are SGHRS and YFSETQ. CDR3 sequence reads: CASSLGTGFSYEQYF. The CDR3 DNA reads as TGCGCCAGCAGCCTAGGGACAGGTTTCTCCTACGAGCAGTACTTC. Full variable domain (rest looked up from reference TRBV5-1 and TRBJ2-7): KAGVTQTPRYLIKTRGQQVTLSCSPISGHRSVSWYQQTPGQGLQFLFEYFSETQRNKGNFPGRFSGRQFSNSRSEMNVSTLELGDSALYLCASSLGTGFSYEQYFGPGTRLTVT.

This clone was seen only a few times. The CDR3 coding sequence is TGTGCCTGGAGTTCGGCAGGGCCCTCCTATAATTCACCCCTCCACTTT. As protein: CAWSSAGPSYNSPLHF. This chain uses TRBV30 with TRBJ1-6; tentative D call: TRBD1 (5 bases). The CDR3 length is 16 residues. Trimming left V 2 bases short and J 0 bases short, with 11 bases between. Per the germline V gene, CDR1 is GTSNPN and CDR2 is SVGIG (reference sequence).

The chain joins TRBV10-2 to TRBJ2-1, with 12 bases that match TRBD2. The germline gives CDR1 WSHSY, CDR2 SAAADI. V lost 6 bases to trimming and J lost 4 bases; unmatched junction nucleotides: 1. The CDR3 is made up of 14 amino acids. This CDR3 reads CASSGTSGYNEQFF. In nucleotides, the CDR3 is TGCGCCAGCAGCGGGACTAGCGGGTACAATGAGCAGTTCTTC.

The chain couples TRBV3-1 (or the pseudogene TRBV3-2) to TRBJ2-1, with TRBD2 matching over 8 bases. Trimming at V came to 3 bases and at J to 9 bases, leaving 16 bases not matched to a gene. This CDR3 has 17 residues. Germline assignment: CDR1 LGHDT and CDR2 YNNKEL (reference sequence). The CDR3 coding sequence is TGTGCCAGCAGCCACGGATTCATGGGGACTAGTCATGGTGAGCAGTTCTTC. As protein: CASSHGFMGTSHGEQFF.

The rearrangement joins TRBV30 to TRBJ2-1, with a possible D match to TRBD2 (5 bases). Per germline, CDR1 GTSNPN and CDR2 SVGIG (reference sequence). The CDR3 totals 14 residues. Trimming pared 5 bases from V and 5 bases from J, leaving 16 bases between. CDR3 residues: CAWLRVAQDNEQFF. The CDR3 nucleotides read TGTGCCTGGCTAAGGGTAGCGCAAGACAATGAGCAGTTCTTC.

CDR3 sequence: CASSYVADRPGYTF. The DNA of the CDR3 is TGTGCCAGCAGCTATGTGGCGGACAGGCCTGGCTACACCTTC. The genes are TRBV6-6 and TRBJ1-2; 7 nucleotides match TRBD1. The trim removed 6 bases at V and 7 bases at J, leaving 11 bases unmatched. Germline CDR1 reads MNHNY; CDR2 reads SVGAGI (reference sequence). This CDR3 has 14 residues.

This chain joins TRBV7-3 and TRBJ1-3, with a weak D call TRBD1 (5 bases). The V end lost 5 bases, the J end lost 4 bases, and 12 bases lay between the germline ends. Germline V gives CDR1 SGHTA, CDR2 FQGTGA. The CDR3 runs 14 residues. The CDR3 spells CASSPGPGGNTIYF. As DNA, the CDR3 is TGTGCCAGCAGCCCCGGGCCAGGGGGAAACACCATATATTTT.

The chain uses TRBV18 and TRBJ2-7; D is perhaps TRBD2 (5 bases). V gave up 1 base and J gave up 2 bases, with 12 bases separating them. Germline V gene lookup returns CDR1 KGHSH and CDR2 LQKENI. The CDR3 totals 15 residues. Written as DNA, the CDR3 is TGTGCCAGCTCACCACGTATAACGGGGACCTACGAGCAGTACTTC. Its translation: CASSPRITGTYEQYF.

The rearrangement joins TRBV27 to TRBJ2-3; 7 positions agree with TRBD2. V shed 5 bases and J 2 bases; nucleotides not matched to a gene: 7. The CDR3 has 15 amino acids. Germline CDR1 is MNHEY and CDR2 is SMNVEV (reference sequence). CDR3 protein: CASSTLARYTDTQYF. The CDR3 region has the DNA TGTGCCAGCAGTACACTAGCGAGATACACAGATACGCAGTATTTT.

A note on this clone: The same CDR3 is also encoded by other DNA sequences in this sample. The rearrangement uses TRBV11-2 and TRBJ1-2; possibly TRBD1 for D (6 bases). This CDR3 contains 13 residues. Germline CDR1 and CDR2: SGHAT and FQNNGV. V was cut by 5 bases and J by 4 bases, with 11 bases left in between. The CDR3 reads CASSPGQFYGYTF. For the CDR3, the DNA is TGTGCCAGCAGCCCAGGACAGTTCTATGGCTACACCTTC.

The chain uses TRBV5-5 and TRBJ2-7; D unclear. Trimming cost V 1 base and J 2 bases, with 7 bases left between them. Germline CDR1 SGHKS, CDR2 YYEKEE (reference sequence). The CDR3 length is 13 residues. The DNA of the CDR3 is TGTGCCAGCAGCTTGTCCCCTCCCTACGAGCAGTACTTC. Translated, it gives CASSLSPPYEQYF.

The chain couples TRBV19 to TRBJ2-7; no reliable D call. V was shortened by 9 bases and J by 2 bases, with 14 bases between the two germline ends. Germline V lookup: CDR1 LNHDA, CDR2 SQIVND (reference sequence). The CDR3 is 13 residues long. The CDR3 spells CASRSPGTYEQYF. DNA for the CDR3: TGTGCCAGCCGATCTCCAGGAACCTACGAGCAGTACTTC.

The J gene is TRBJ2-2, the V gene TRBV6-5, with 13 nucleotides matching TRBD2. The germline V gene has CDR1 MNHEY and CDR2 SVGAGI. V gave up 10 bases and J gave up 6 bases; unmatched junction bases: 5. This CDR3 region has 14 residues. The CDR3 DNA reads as TGTGCCACCTCACTAGCGGGGGGGGCCGGGGAGCTGTTTTTT. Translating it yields CATSLAGGAGELFF.

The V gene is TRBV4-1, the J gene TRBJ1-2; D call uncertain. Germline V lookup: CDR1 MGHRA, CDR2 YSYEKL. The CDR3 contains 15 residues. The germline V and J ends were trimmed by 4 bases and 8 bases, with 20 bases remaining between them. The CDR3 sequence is CASSRARDFWYGYTF. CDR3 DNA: TGCGCCAGCAGCCGAGCTCGGGATTTTTGGTACGGCTACACCTTC.

The CDR3: CAWSGLAGGPQYF. In DNA, the CDR3 is TGTGCCTGGAGTGGGCTAGCGGGGGGCCCCCAGTACTTC. This chain joins TRBV30 and TRBJ2-7, with TRBD2 matching over 11 bases. The germline CDR1 and CDR2 sequences are GTSNPN and SVGIG (reference sequence). With V trimmed by 1 base and J by 10 bases, 6 bases remained unmatched. The CDR3 has 13 amino acids. Based on the CDR3 plus reference TRBV30 and TRBJ2-7, the full variable domain is SQTIHQWPATLVQPVGSPLSLECTVEGTSNPNLYWYRQAAGRGLQLLFYSVGIGQISSEVPQNLSASRPQDRQFILSSKKLLLSDSGFYLCAWSGLAGGPQYFGPGTRLTVT.

Here the CDR3 reads CASSLGRDSTYEQYF. CDR3 nucleotide sequence: TGCGCCAGCAGCTTGGGTCGGGACAGTACCTACGAGCAGTACTTC. The chain combines TRBV5-1 with TRBJ2-7; 7 positions match TRBD1. Germline loops: CDR1 SGHRS, CDR2 YFSETQ. This CDR3 comprises 15 residues. The junction had 5 bases not matched to a gene; V was cut back by 0 bases and J by 2 bases. The whole variable domain, filled in from reference TRBV5-1 and TRBJ2-7, reads KAGVTQTPRYLIKTRGQQVTLSCSPISGHRSVSWYQQTPGQGLQFLFEYFSETQRNKGNFPGRFSGRQFSNSRSEMNVSTLELGDSALYLCASSLGRDSTYEQYFGPGTRLTVT.

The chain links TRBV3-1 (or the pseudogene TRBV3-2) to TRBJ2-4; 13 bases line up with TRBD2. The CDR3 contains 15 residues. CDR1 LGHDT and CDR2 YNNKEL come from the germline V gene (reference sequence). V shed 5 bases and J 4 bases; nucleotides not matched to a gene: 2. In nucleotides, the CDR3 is TGTGCCAGCAGCATACTAGCGGGGGGGAAAAACATTCAGTACTTC. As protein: CASSILAGGKNIQYF.

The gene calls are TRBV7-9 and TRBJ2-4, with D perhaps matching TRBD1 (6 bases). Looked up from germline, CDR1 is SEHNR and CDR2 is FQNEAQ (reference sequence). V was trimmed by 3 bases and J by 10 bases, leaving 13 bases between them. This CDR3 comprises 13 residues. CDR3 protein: CASSLGTTEIQYF. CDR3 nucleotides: TGTGCCAGCAGCTTGGGGACAACCGAAATTCAGTACTTC.

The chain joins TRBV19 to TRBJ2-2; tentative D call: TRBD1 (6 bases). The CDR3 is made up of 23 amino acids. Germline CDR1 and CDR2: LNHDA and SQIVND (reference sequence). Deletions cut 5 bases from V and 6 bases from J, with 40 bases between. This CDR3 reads CASSSPSPGPWEWIWGRAGELFF. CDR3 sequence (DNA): TGTGCCAGTAGTTCCCCGTCTCCGGGCCCTTGGGAGTGGATTTGGGGGCGCGCCGGGGAGCTGTTTTTT.

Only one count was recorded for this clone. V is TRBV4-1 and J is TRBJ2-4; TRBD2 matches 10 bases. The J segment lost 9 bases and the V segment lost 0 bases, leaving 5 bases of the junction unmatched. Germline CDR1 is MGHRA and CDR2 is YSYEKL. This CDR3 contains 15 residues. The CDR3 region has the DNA TGCGCCAGCAGCCAAGAAGCGGTAGCGGGAGGCATTCAGTACTTC. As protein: CASSQEAVAGGIQYF.

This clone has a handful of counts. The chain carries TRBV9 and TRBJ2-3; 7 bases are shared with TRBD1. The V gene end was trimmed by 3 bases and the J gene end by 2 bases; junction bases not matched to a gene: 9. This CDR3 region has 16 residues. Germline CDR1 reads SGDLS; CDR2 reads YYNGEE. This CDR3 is CASSALPGQLTDTQYF. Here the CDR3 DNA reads TGTGCCAGCAGCGCTCTACCGGGACAGCTCACAGATACGCAGTATTTT.

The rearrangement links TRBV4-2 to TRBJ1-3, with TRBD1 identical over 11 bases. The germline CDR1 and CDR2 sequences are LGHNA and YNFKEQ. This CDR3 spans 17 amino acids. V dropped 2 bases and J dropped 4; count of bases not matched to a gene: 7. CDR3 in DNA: TGTGCCAGCAGCCAAAATCCGGGACAGGGGGGAGGAAACACCATATATTTT. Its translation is CASSQNPGQGGGNTIYF.

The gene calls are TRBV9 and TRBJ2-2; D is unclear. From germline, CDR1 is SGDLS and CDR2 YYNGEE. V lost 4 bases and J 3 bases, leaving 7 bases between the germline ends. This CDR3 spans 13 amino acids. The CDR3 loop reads CASSPRYTGELFF. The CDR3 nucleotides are TGTGCCAGCAGCCCTAGATACACCGGGGAGCTGTTTTTT.

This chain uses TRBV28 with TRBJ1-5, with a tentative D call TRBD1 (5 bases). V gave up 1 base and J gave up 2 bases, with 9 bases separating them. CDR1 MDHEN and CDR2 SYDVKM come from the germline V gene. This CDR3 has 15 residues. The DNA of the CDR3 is TGTGCCAGCAGTTTATTGAGCAGGGGCAATCAGCCCCAGCATTTT. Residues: CASSLLSRGNQPQHF.

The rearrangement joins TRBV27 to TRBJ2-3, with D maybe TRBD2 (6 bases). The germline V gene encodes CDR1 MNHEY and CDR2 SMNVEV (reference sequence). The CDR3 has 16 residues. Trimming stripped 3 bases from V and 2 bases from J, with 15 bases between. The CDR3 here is CASSFWRGGATDTQYF. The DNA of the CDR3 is TGTGCCAGCAGTTTCTGGCGGGGTGGTGCCACAGATACGCAGTATTTT.

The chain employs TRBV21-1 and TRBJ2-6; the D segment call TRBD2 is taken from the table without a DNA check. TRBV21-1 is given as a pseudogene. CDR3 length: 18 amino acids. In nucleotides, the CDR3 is TGTGCCAGCAAGATTCCGGGATCCCCTTGCTCCGGGGCCAACGTCCTGACTTTC. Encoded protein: CASKIPGSPCSGANVLTF.

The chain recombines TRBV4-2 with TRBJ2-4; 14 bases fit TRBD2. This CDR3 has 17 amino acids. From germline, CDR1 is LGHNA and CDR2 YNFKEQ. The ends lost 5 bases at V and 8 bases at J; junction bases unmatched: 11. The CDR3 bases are TGTGCCAGCAGCTCCAGCGGGACTAGCGGGAGTGGGTACATTCAGTACTTC. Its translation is CASSSSGTSGSGYIQYF.